The T cell receptor (beta chain) under discussion was sequenced for a study of blood T cell repertoires in COVID-19. The protocol was immunoSEQ multiplex PCR, while the TCRdb copy is restricted to in-frame clones and leaves out a portion. The repertoire holds 230,000 or so clones, with 85% to 90% as singletons. After removal of 5 bases from V and 7 bases from J, the junction contained 15 bases not matched to a gene. The CDR3 extends over 16 amino acids. Per germline, CDR1 MNHEY and CDR2 SMNVEV (reference sequence). Sequencing used peripheral blood. This receptor was taken from a woman aged 55-70 years with COVID-19, enrolled during active disease. This sequence joins TRBV27 and TRBJ2-5, with TRBD1 matching over 8 bases. CDR3: CASSPIGSGQAGTQYF. Written as DNA, the CDR3 is TGTGCCAGCAGTCCGATAGGGTCGGGACAGGCCGGGACCCAGTACTTC.